The 5 T cell receptor beta chains in this list originate from one sample, sequenced in a study of blood T cell repertoires in COVID-19. Assay: immunoSEQ multiplex PCR; the TCRdb copy retains only in-frame clones and omits some. This sample yields under 250,000 clones, of which roughly 80% are seen a single time; around 3.4% belongs to the top ten. The sequencing input was peripheral blood. Every receptor here comes from a young woman with acute or convalescent COVID-19.

CDR3 nucleotides: TGTGCCAGCAGTGCTCCGGGACAGGGCAATGAAAAACTGTTTTTT. Protein sequence: CASSAPGQGNEKLFF. The V call is TRBV25-1, the J call TRBJ1-4; 9 bases align to TRBD1. This CDR3 has 15 amino acids. The V gene's germline CDR1 is MGHDK and CDR2 SYGVNS. J lost 5 bases, V lost 4 bases, and 5 bases had no gene match.

V and J are TRBV6-5 and TRBJ1-2; 9 nucleotides match TRBD1. The CDR3 is made up of 14 amino acids. Germline values: CDR1 MNHEY, CDR2 SVGAGI. Trimming removed 6 bases from V and 8 bases from J; junction bases left unmatched: 10. The DNA of the CDR3 is TGTGCCAGCAGCCGAGGACAGGGGATGGCGGGCTACACCTTC. Translation: CASSRGQGMAGYTF.

J is TRBJ2-3 and V is TRBV19; TRBD1 aligns across 12 bases. V lost 5 bases to trimming and J lost 2 bases; unmatched junction nucleotides: 5. CDR1 is LNHDA and CDR2 is SQIVND in the germline V gene (reference sequence). The CDR3 runs to 16 residues. Written as DNA, the CDR3 is TGTGCCAGTAGTGCCGGGACAGGGGGCTTCACAGATACGCAGTATTTT. This gives the protein CASSAGTGGFTDTQYF.

The genes are TRBV6-5 and TRBJ1-6, with D perhaps matching TRBD1 (5 bases). This CDR3 spans 15 amino acids. CDR1 and CDR2 from the germline V gene are MNHEY and SVGAGI. The V and J ends lost 6 bases and 6 bases respectively, with 15 bases between them. The CDR3 spells CASSQPGLINSPLHF. CDR3 nucleotide sequence: TGTGCCAGCAGCCAACCGGGACTGATTAATTCACCCCTCCACTTT.

The chain combines TRBV6-5 with TRBJ2-1; D is uncertain. There are 15 residues in the CDR3. Looked up from germline, CDR1 is MNHEY and CDR2 is SVGAGI. Trimming left V 6 bases short and J 0 bases short, with 12 bases between. The CDR3 DNA reads TGTGCCAGCAGACTAAGCTATAACTCCTACAATGAGCAGTTCTTC. Protein sequence: CASRLSYNSYNEQFF.